A selection of T cell receptor beta chains follows, all from one sample in a study of shared clonotypes between healthy human individuals. Clones were read by immunoSEQ multiplex PCR, and TCRdb kept only the in-frame ones, dropping some. The sample contains around 600,000 clones, about 97% of which appear only once. The sample taken for sequencing was naive CD4+ T cells sorted from blood. These receptors were collected from a woman in her 30s in good health. Each CDR3 is given with its conserved first and last residue. Each record gives: clone size, J gene, V gene, CDR3 protein. Clone size appears in some rows only: once, few, many, or a class for an expanded clone.

NA TRBJ1-1 TRBV2 CASSERQGLYTEAFF
NA TRBJ1-2 TRBV28 CASSQGGGYGYTF
once TRBJ2-2 TRBV9 CASSVLAGGTGELFF
NA TRBJ2-3 TRBV5-1 CASSGLAGVSDTQYF
once TRBJ2-3 TRBV4-2 CASSQAELTDTQYF
NA TRBJ1-2 TRBV5-1 CASRDITGGSGYTF
NA TRBJ2-4 TRBV5-1 CASSFQGAGNIQYF
NA TRBJ2-2 TRBV7-3 CASSLQPSGSLLRGAGELFF
once TRBJ2-1 TRBV19 CASGKGWGHTYNEQFF
NA TRBJ2-1 TRBV30 CAWSSGSGSSYNEQFF
NA TRBJ2-7 TRBV2 CASSEDSGGEQYF
NA TRBJ1-2 TRBV4-1 CASSQDTVLANYGYTF
NA TRBJ2-7 TRBV19 CASSIERGYEQYF
few TRBJ1-2 TRBV6-5 CASSYVGSNNYGYTF
NA TRBJ2-5 TRBV28 CASSLRDSPETQYF
NA TRBJ2-1 TRBV10-3 CAIQQTGENEQFF
NA TRBJ1-2 TRBV27 CASSPQRDYGYTF
NA TRBJ1-5 TRBV5-4 CASSIDSNQPQHF
NA TRBJ1-5 TRBV30 CAWSDKPRGLMKVSNQPQHF
NA TRBJ2-1 TRBV19 CASSIQRSSYNEQFF
NA TRBJ2-1 TRBV5-8 CASSAGLAGVKEQFF
once NA TRBV2 CASSDPGRTVYEQYF
NA TRBJ2-7 TRBV5-1 CASSLTVAGDGDEQYF
NA TRBJ2-7 TRBV5-4 CASSLDRGLYEQYF
NA TRBJ1-2 TRBV28 CASSAGVDYGYTF
NA TRBJ2-3 TRBV7-9 CASSLRGQGSTDTQYF
NA TRBJ1-5 TRBV2 CASSDSHYSNQPQHF
NA TRBJ2-7 TRBV28 CASSPDRDEQYF
NA TRBJ2-3 TRBV2 CASILGTGGFGTDTQYF